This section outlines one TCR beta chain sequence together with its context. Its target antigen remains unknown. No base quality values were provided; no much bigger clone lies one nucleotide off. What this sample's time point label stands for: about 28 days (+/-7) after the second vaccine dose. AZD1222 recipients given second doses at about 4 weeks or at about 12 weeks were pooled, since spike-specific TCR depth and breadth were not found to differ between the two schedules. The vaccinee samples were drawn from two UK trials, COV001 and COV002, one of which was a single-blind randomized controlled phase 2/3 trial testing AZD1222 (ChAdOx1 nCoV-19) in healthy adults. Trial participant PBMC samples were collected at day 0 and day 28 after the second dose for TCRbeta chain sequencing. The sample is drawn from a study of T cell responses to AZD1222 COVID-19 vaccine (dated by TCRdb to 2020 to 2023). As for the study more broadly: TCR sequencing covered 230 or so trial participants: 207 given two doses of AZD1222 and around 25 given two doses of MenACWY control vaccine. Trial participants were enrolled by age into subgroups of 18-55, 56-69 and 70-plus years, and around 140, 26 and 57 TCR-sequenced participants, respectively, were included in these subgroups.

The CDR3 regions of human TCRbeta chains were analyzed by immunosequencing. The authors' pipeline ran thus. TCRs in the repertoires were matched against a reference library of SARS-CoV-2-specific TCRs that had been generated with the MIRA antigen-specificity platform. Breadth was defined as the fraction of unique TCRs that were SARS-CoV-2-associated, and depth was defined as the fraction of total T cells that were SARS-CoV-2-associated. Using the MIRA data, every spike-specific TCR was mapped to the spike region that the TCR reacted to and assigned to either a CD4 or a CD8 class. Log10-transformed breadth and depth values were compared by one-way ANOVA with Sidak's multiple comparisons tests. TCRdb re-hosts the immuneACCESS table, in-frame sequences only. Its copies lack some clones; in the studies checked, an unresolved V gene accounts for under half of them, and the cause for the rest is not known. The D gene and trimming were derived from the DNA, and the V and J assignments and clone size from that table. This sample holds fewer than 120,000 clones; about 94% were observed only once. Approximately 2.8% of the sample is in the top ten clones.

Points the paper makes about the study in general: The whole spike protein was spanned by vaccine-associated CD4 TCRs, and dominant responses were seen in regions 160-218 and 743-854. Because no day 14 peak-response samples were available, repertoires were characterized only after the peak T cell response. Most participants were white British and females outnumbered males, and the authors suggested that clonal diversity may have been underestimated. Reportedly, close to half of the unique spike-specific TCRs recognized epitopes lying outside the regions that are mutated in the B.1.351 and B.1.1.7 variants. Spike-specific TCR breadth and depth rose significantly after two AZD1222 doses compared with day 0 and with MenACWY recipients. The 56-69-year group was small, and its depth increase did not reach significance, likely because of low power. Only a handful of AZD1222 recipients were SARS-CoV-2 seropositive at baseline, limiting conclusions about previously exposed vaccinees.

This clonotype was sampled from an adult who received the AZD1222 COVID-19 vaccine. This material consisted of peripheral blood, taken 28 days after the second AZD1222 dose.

Here is the DNA: TGTGCCAGCAGCTCCGACAGGGTTTACGGCTACACCTTC. The translation is CASSSDRVYGYTF. The rearrangement joined TRBV12-3 or TRBV12-4 to TRBJ1-2; 7 middle bases align to TRBD1. From V the trimming removes 6 bases and from J it removes 8 bases, while the gene matches leave 9 bases of the junction unaccounted for. Including cysteine and phenylalanine, the CDR3 has 13 amino acids. Of all the DNA, just the CDR3 is kept, 39 bases in frame from base 1.